These 7 T cell receptor beta chains came from one sample sequenced in a study of T-cell reconstitution after alpha-beta-depleted transplantation in children. Unique molecular identifiers were used to barcode this TCRbeta library. TCRdb re-called the PCR reads through MiXCR, storing one row per CDR3 protein. The sample gives about 980,000 distinct CDR3 sequences, roughly 29% of which show up once; 25% to 35% is in the top ten. The specimen comprised PBMCs, mostly from graft donor cells, sampled 360 days after TCRalphabeta/CD19-depleted stem cell transplant. These receptor sequences come from a boy younger than two who had a stem cell transplant for SCID, so the T cells may come from the graft donor.

The chain joins TRBV20-1 to TRBJ1-1; no clear D. The CDR3 is 12 residues long. V was trimmed by 3 bases and J by 7 bases, leaving 12 bases between them. Germline loops: CDR1 DFQATT, CDR2 SNEGSKA (reference sequence). CDR3 protein: CSASDLQFEAFF. CDR3 nucleotide sequence: TGCAGTGCTAGTGACCTACAGTTTGAAGCTTTCTTT.

This clonotype was detected a few times. This sequence joins TRBV12-3 or TRBV12-4 and TRBJ1-1; D is uncertain. V was shortened by 6 bases and J by 0 bases, with 8 bases between the two germline ends. The CDR3 is 13 amino acids. This CDR3 is CASSADMNTEAFF. As DNA, the CDR3 is TGTGCCAGCAGCGCTGACATGAACACTGAAGCTTTCTTT.

The V call is TRBV4-1, the J call TRBJ2-1; D gene ambiguous. The germline V and J ends were trimmed by 0 bases and 3 bases, with 15 bases remaining between them. Germline CDR1 MGHRA, CDR2 YSYEKL. CDR3 length equals 17 residues. The CDR3 reads CASSQDTAKVLYNEQFF. CDR3 coding DNA: TGCGCCAGCAGCCAAGACACGGCCAAGGTCCTCTACAATGAGCAGTTCTTC.

The chain recombines TRBV2 with TRBJ1-5, with TRBD1 identical over 10 bases. Trimming cost V 6 bases and J 4 bases; bases outside gene matches: 3. There are 14 residues in the CDR3. The germline V gene encodes CDR1 SNHLY and CDR2 FYNNEI. CDR3 bases: TGTGCCAGCAGCGCGGGACAGGGGAATCAGCCCCAGCATTTT. Protein: CASSAGQGNQPQHF.

V usage is TRBV4-2 and J usage is TRBJ1-2; D is uncertain. This CDR3 has 14 residues. The germline V and J ends were trimmed by 2 bases and 8 bases, with 15 bases remaining between them. The germline gives CDR1 LGHNA, CDR2 YNFKEQ. The CDR3 sequence is CASSQQNSKGGYTF. The CDR3 nucleotides are TGTGCCAGCAGCCAACAGAATTCAAAGGGCGGCTACACCTTC.

A few counts support this clonotype. The chain is built from TRBV7-8 and TRBJ2-7; 9 bases align to TRBD1. The CDR3 runs to 16 residues. V shed 2 bases, J shed 2 bases, and the junction held 7 bases outside the gene matches. Germline CDR1 reads SGHVS; CDR2 reads FQNEAQ. The CDR3 DNA sequence: TGTGCCAGCAGCTTAATTGTTGGGACAGGGCCCTACGAGCAGTACTTC. Translated: CASSLIVGTGPYEQYF.

The chain carries TRBV5-1 and TRBJ2-2; weak D call: TRBD1 (5 bases). Trimming cost V 0 bases and J 2 bases, with 14 bases left between them. CDR3 size: 17 residues. Per the germline V gene, CDR1 is SGHRS and CDR2 is YFSETQ. The CDR3 sequence is CASSLAWGRSNTGELFF. DNA for the CDR3: TGCGCCAGCAGCTTGGCCTGGGGCCGCTCAAACACCGGGGAGCTGTTTTTT.